This paragraph reports one T cell receptor beta chain. Its antigen is unknown. The CDR3 sequence is 20 residues long. The J segment lost 0 bases and the V segment lost 0 bases, leaving 13 bases of the junction unmatched. Per the germline V gene, CDR1 is LGHNA and CDR2 is YNFKEQ. Each CDR3 protein is one row after TCRdb ran MiXCR on the reads. The profile shows approximately 390,000 distinct CDR3 sequences, about a third of them singletons. The data derive from a study of T cell repertoires in cytomegalovirus infection. Findings and limits, study-wide: It was HLA-C-restricted CMV-specific TCR beta clonotypes that dominated the response ex vivo.

Sequencing used cultured PBMCs, obtained from culture after CMV antigen stimulation. The V call is TRBV4-2, the J call TRBJ1-3; TRBD1 matches at 8 bases. The receptor was derived from a human donor in good health (CMV status not recorded). Some clones in this sample may be carry-over from other donors' samples. This CDR3 is CASSQDAEIQGVVSGNTIYF. CDR3 nucleotide sequence: TGTGCCAGCAGCCAAGACGCGGAAATACAGGGGGTAGTCTCTGGAAACACCATATATTTT.